Below, one TCR beta chain is given with its context. The antigen is unknown. Measured with immunoSEQ multiplex PCR; TCRdb has only the in-frame clones, and not every one. The table lists tens of thousands of clones, about nine tenths of them singletons. Drawing of blood for sampling happened at baseline, at cycle 4 day 1, and at cycle 7 day 1. The data were obtained in a study of OX40 agonist ivuxolimab in advanced cancers. The overall study: Patients in the trial were receiving intravenous ivuxolimab every 2 weeks, at doses of 0.01 to 10 mg/kg.

General study points: Expanded clones belonging to CD8+ T cells outnumbered, on average, those of CD4+. The study did not work out the antigen specificity of the expanded peripheral T cells.

This CDR3 contains 13 residues. Between the trimmed V and J ends, which lost 4 bases and 4 bases, there was a span of 11 bases. Germline lookup yields CDR1 SGHRS and CDR2 YFSETQ. This receptor was taken from an adult with an advanced solid tumor such as melanoma, head and neck, liver or kidney cancer. The sample here was CD4+ or CD8+ T cells sorted from blood, taken in a trial of the OX40 agonist ivuxolimab. The chain carries TRBV5-1 and TRBJ2-5; D perhaps matches TRBD1 (5 bases). For the CDR3, the DNA is TGCGCCAGCAGCCAGGGATCTCGAGAGACCCAGTACTTC. It is translated as CASSQGSRETQYF.